Presented here are 31 T cell receptor beta chains from one specimen sequenced in a study of T-cell memory formation after mild COVID-19. TCRdb itself ran the 5' RACE reads through MiXCR, one entry per CDR3 protein. The table lists approximately 340,000 distinct CDR3 sequences, 15% to 20% of them singletons. Sequencing used PBMCs or a T cell subset sorted from them (not recorded which). All receptors derive from a man between 18 and 29 years old who had mild COVID-19 (a few samples of this study predate the infection). Cell type and time point are not known.

This clonotype turned up a few times. V gene TRBV29-1 combines with J gene TRBJ1-1; D not certain. The CDR3 length is 13 residues. Germline values: CDR1 SQVTM, CDR2 ANQGSEA. Trimming removed 6 bases at V and 0 bases at J, with 11 bases between. This CDR3 reads CSVRSGMNTEAFF. In DNA form, the CDR3 reads TGCAGCGTCCGATCGGGTATGAACACTGAAGCTTTCTTT.

This clonotype came up a few times. The chain links TRBV19 to TRBJ2-3; TRBD1 matches 11 bases. V lost 6 bases and J lost 1; bases outside the gene matches: 6. This CDR3 comprises 16 residues. Germline CDR1 is LNHDA and CDR2 is SQIVND (reference sequence). CDR3 loop: CASSRRTGGGTDTQYF. The CDR3, as DNA: TGTGCCAGTAGCCGGAGGACAGGGGGCGGCACAGATACGCAGTATTTT.

The chain links TRBV5-1 to TRBJ2-7, with D possibly being TRBD1 or TRBD2 (5 bases each). This CDR3 comprises 17 residues. The germline gives CDR1 SGHRS, CDR2 YFSETQ. V was pared by 0 bases and J by 0 bases, with 16 bases between. The CDR3 DNA follows: TGCGCCAGCAGCTTGGCCCCGGGGACGGGGTCCTCCTACGAGCAGTACTTC. Its translation is CASSLAPGTGSSYEQYF.

The rearrangement uses TRBV2 and TRBJ1-1, with D hard to call. Germline CDR1 SNHLY, CDR2 FYNNEI. V was trimmed by 3 bases and J by 4 bases, leaving 12 bases between them. The CDR3 loop spans 14 amino acids. The CDR3 coding sequence is TGTGCCAGCAGTGACTTAGGCGTGGGCACTGAAGCTTTCTTT. It yields the protein CASSDLGVGTEAFF.

There are a few counts of this clonotype. The V gene is TRBV7-3, the J gene TRBJ1-6; TRBD1 matches 7 bases. The CDR3 totals 14 residues. Germline V CDR1 and CDR2: SGHTA, FQGTGA. The V segment lost 2 bases and the J segment 7 bases; nucleotides outside the gene matches: 2. The CDR3 spells CASSLGTENSPLHF. Here the CDR3 DNA reads TGTGCCAGCAGCTTAGGGACAGAGAATTCACCCCTCCACTTT.

This chain uses TRBV7-6 with TRBJ1-1, with 7 bases fitting TRBD1. J gave up 2 bases and V 1 base, and 10 bases lay outside the gene matches. This CDR3 spans 17 amino acids. The germline gives CDR1 SGHVS, CDR2 FNYEAQ. The CDR3 here is CASSLGPLTGRNTEAFF. DNA for the CDR3: TGTGCCAGCAGCTTAGGTCCTCTGACAGGGAGAAACACTGAAGCTTTCTTT.

This clonotype turned up a few times. The rearrangement links TRBV5-1 to TRBJ2-5; D remains ambiguous. CDR3 length: 14 residues. Germline CDR1 is SGHRS and CDR2 is YFSETQ. The V end lost 1 base, the J end lost 2 bases, and 9 bases lay between the germline ends. CDR3 nucleotides: TGCGCCAGCAGCTTGCAACCGACTCAAGAGACCCAGTACTTC. It encodes CASSLQPTQETQYF.

The chain recombines TRBV5-1 with TRBJ2-3; 10 bases fit TRBD1. V was clipped by 4 bases and J by 4 bases; unmatched bases: 6. This CDR3 spans 15 amino acids. Germline V gene lookup returns CDR1 SGHRS and CDR2 YFSETQ. The CDR3 region has the DNA TGCGCCAGCAGCGGGGGACAGGGGTCCCCAGATACGCAGTATTTT. Its protein is CASSGGQGSPDTQYF.

V usage is TRBV5-1 and J usage is TRBJ2-7; the D is unclear. Looked up from germline, CDR1 is SGHRS and CDR2 is YFSETQ. There are 14 residues in the CDR3. The V end lost 0 bases, the J end lost 0 bases, and 7 bases lay between the germline ends. The DNA of the CDR3 is TGCGCCAGCAGCTTGGATGGCCTCTCCTACGAGCAGTACTTC. It yields the protein CASSLDGLSYEQYF.

The chain couples TRBV4-2 to TRBJ1-1, with D perhaps TRBD1 (5 bases). This CDR3 has 15 amino acids. Trimming shortened V by 0 bases and J by 3 bases, and 11 bases separated the two germline ends. Per the germline V gene, CDR1 is LGHNA and CDR2 is YNFKEQ. CDR3 nucleotides: TGTGCCAGCAGCCAAGAGGGGCCCTCGTACACTGAAGCTTTCTTT. Encoded protein: CASSQEGPSYTEAFF.

In this sample, this clonotype turned up many times. The rearrangement links TRBV7-9 to TRBJ1-4; the D is unclear. The CDR3 spans 17 residues. CDR1 and CDR2 (germline): SEHNR, FQNEAQ (reference sequence). Trimming cost V 5 bases and J 6 bases, with 22 bases left between them. For the CDR3, the DNA is TGTGCCAGCAGCAGGAGACTAGCGGCCACGGTACATGAAAAACTGTTTTTT. It translates to CASSRRLAATVHEKLFF.

There are a few counts of this clonotype. For the CDR3, the DNA is TGTGCCTGGAGCCTCTCCTATGGCTACACCTTC. Its protein is CAWSLSYGYTF. The chain uses TRBV30 and TRBJ1-2, with no clear D. The CDR3 spans 11 residues. The V end was cut by 3 bases, the J end by 4 bases, with 6 bases between. The germline V gene has CDR1 GTSNPN and CDR2 SVGIG (reference sequence).

The V and J genes are TRBV11-2 and TRBJ2-3; no firm D call. Trimming removed 5 bases at V and 2 bases at J, with 14 bases between. The CDR3 extends over 15 amino acids. The germline V gene encodes CDR1 SGHAT and CDR2 FQNNGV. In DNA form, the CDR3 reads TGTGCCAGCAGCCCAAACCGGCTCCCCACAGATACGCAGTATTTT. It specifies CASSPNRLPTDTQYF.

This clonotype showed up just a few times. V gene TRBV5-5 combines with J gene TRBJ1-1, with a tentative D call TRBD1 (5 bases). Trimming took off 2 bases at V and 0 bases at J, with 11 bases between the two ends. The CDR3 totals 15 residues. Germline V gives CDR1 SGHKS, CDR2 YYEKEE (reference sequence). In DNA form, the CDR3 reads TGTGCCAGCAGCTTTACAACGGGGCTGAACACTGAAGCTTTCTTT. Amino acid sequence: CASSFTTGLNTEAFF.

This clonotype was counted many times. The rearrangement links TRBV12-3 or TRBV12-4 to TRBJ2-1; 13 bases fit TRBD2. The CDR3 runs 15 residues. V was pared by 4 bases and J by 8 bases, with 5 bases of the junction left unmatched. The CDR3 DNA is TGTGCCAGCAGTTCCGGGACTAGCGGGGCGGATGAGCAGTTCTTC. This sequence encodes CASSSGTSGADEQFF.

The chain joins TRBV7-9 to TRBJ1-1; D gene ambiguous. V gave up 5 bases and J gave up 0 bases, with 7 bases separating them. Germline CDR1 reads SEHNR; CDR2 reads FQNEAQ (reference sequence). CDR3 length: 13 amino acids. The CDR3 DNA sequence: TGTGCCAGCAGCGAACAGCTGAACACTGAAGCTTTCTTT. Amino acid sequence: CASSEQLNTEAFF. Together with reference TRBV7-9 and TRBJ1-1, the CDR3 gives the full variable domain: DTGVSQNPRHKITKRGQNVTFRCDPISEHNRLYWYRQTLGQGPEFLTYFQNEAQLEKSRLLSDRFSAERPKGSFSTLEIQRTEQGDSAMYLCASSEQLNTEAFFGQGTRLTVV.

This chain links TRBV7-9 with TRBJ1-1; 7 bases fit TRBD1. Unmatched junction bases numbered 7, after V lost 6 bases and J lost 3 bases. Per germline, CDR1 SEHNR and CDR2 FQNEAQ (reference sequence). The CDR3 is 14 residues long. The CDR3 loop reads CASSRGTAYTEAFF. The CDR3 DNA reads as TGTGCCAGCAGTCGAGGGACAGCATACACTGAAGCTTTCTTT.

This clonotype has just a few counts. The V call is TRBV9, the J call TRBJ2-6; no firm D call. The ends were cut back, 4 bases at V and 12 bases at J, with 17 bases in the middle. The CDR3 consists of 14 residues. From germline, CDR1 is SGDLS and CDR2 YYNGEE. Here the CDR3 reads CASSPSLVGPVLTF. The CDR3 nucleotides read TGTGCCAGCAGCCCTTCCTTGGTAGGTCCCGTCCTGACTTTC.

This clonotype came up many times. The CDR3 protein is CASSTTSGNYEQYF. The CDR3 DNA follows: TGTGCCAGCAGCACTACATCTGGGAACTACGAGCAGTACTTC. This chain connects TRBV7-2 to TRBJ2-7; D ambiguous. With 5 bases removed from V and 3 bases from J, the gap between germline ends came to 14 bases. CDR1 and CDR2 (germline): SGHTA, FQGNSA. The CDR3 extends over 14 amino acids.

The chain carries TRBV6-4 and TRBJ2-2; D is ambiguous. The length of the CDR3 is 13 residues. The ends were cut back, 4 bases at V and 2 bases at J, with 5 bases in the middle. CDR1 and CDR2 (germline): MRHNA, SNTAGT. The CDR3 here is CASSGGNTGELFF. CDR3 sequence (DNA): TGTGCCAGCAGTGGGGGTAACACCGGGGAGCTGTTTTTT.

This clonotype was observed a few times. CDR3 coding DNA: TGTGCCAGCAGTGAATACAGGGGACAGGAGTACTCCTACGAGCAGTACTTC. Protein sequence: CASSEYRGQEYSYEQYF. The V and J genes are TRBV25-1 and TRBJ2-7; 8 bases are shared with TRBD1. CDR1 is MGHDK, CDR2 SYGVNS, per germline. The V gene end was trimmed by 0 bases and the J gene end by 0 bases; junction bases not matched to a gene: 7. This CDR3 region has 17 residues.

This clonotype has only a few counts. The chain is built from TRBV12-3 or TRBV12-4 and TRBJ2-6; TRBD1 matches at 9 bases. V lost 5 bases, J lost 0 bases, and 11 bases stayed unmatched. This CDR3 has 19 residues. The CDR3 here is CASSPVSGTGNSGANVLTF. Written as DNA, the CDR3 is TGTGCCAGCAGTCCCGTGTCAGGGACAGGGAACTCTGGGGCCAACGTCCTGACTTTC.

This clonotype was counted a few times. The chain combines TRBV5-1 with TRBJ2-6; D is unresolved. The CDR3 has 15 residues. V shed 0 bases and J shed 4 bases, with 8 bases lying between them. Germline V gives CDR1 SGHRS, CDR2 YFSETQ. In nucleotides, the CDR3 is TGCGCCAGCAGCTTGGCCACCGGAGGGGCCAACGTCCTGACTTTC. It specifies CASSLATGGANVLTF.

This clonotype was picked up many times. The gene calls are TRBV6-6 and TRBJ2-7; 8 bases are shared with TRBD1. The CDR3 runs to 14 residues. J gave up 1 base and V 9 bases, and 8 bases lay outside the gene matches. Germline V gene sequence: CDR1 MNHNY, CDR2 SVGAGI (reference sequence). The CDR3 DNA is TGTGCCAGTTCAGACAGGGGTGTTTCCTACGAGCAGTACTTC. Its translation is CASSDRGVSYEQYF.

This clonotype was seen repeatedly, ten times or more. The genes are TRBV5-6 and TRBJ2-7; maybe TRBD1 (6 bases). CDR3 length: 11 amino acids. Germline assignment: CDR1 SGHDT and CDR2 YYEEEE. The V end was cut by 2 bases, the J end by 6 bases, with 6 bases between. Here the CDR3 DNA reads TGTGCCAGCAGCTTAGGGGGCGAGCAGTACTTC. Protein: CASSLGGEQYF.

In its sample, this clonotype was seen a few times. V usage is TRBV6-5 and J usage is TRBJ2-2; possibly TRBD1 for D (6 bases). The CDR3 loop spans 17 amino acids. In germline, CDR1 is MNHEY, CDR2 SVGAGI. Deletions cut 2 bases from V and 4 bases from J, with 17 bases between. CDR3 region: CASSYERYRVGTGELFF. The CDR3 coding sequence is TGTGCCAGCAGTTACGAACGGTACAGGGTCGGCACCGGGGAGCTGTTTTTT.

This clonotype turned up a few times. The chain uses TRBV28 and TRBJ2-7, with D unclear. The CDR3 runs to 13 residues. Trimming left V 6 bases short and J 3 bases short, with 12 bases between. Germline V gives CDR1 MDHEN, CDR2 SYDVKM. Here the CDR3 reads CASSWKNSYEQYF. CDR3 coding DNA: TGTGCCAGCAGCTGGAAAAACAGCTACGAGCAGTACTTC.

The chain uses TRBV24-1 and TRBJ2-2; D unclear. The germline CDR1 and CDR2 sequences are KGHDR and SFDVKD. The germline V and J ends were trimmed by 0 bases and 5 bases, with 3 bases remaining between them. This CDR3 region has 13 residues. The CDR3 loop reads CATSDLGTGELFF. CDR3 sequence (DNA): TGTGCCACCAGTGATTTGGGTACCGGGGAGCTGTTTTTT.

This rearrangement joins TRBV6-1 to TRBJ1-3, with unresolved D. The CDR3 covers 18 residues. CDR1 and CDR2 (germline): MNHNS, SASEGT. The V and J ends lost 5 bases and 0 bases respectively, with 20 bases between them. CDR3 loop: CASSLRLVQDRSGNTIYF. The CDR3, as DNA: TGTGCCAGCAGTCTCCGACTTGTCCAGGACCGCTCTGGAAACACCATATATTTT.

This clonotype was recorded a few times. The chain recombines TRBV6-4 with TRBJ2-3; weak D call: TRBD1 (5 bases). The CDR3 length is 14 residues. The V gene's germline CDR1 is MRHNA and CDR2 SNTAGT. The germline V and J ends were trimmed by 4 bases and 3 bases, with 11 bases remaining between them. The CDR3 loop is CASSAQGRTDTQYF. The CDR3 DNA is TGTGCCAGCAGTGCTCAGGGTCGGACAGATACGCAGTATTTT.

The chain employs TRBV7-9 and TRBJ2-7; 8 positions agree with TRBD2. The germline gives CDR1 SEHNR, CDR2 FQNEAQ (reference sequence). Unmatched junction bases numbered 6, after V lost 6 bases and J lost 11 bases. The CDR3 consists of 11 residues. The CDR3 spells CASRSGTREYF. Written as DNA, the CDR3 is TGTGCCAGCAGATCCGGGACTAGGGAGTACTTC.